Here is one TCR beta chain with its context. Antigen: not known. The data are from a study of early T cells in non-severe SARS-CoV-2 infection. Study at large: The chains were unpaired, and the sequenced material was bulk RNA from unsorted whole blood.

Germline V lookup: CDR1 SGDLS, CDR2 YYNGEE. The CDR3 is 12 residues long. Trimming cost V 0 bases and J 12 bases, with 9 bases left between them. General study results and limits: VDJdb-based matching was biased toward anti-spike CD8 responses and missed private and CD4 specificities.

Each cDNA molecule carried a unique molecular identifier. TCRdb independently ran MiXCR on the 5' RACE reads; one entry per CDR3 protein. The sample has tens of thousands of distinct CDR3 sequences, 9.5% to 15% seen once. This TCR was recovered from an adult who was a healthcare worker with PCR-confirmed SARS-CoV-2 infection or an uninfected control (not recorded which). The chain employs TRBV9 and TRBJ2-2, with D possibly matching TRBD2 (6 bases). Sequences were derived from whole blood, sampled at baseline. CDR3 amino acids: CASSVEGGKLFF. In nucleotides, the CDR3 is TGTGCCAGCAGCGTAGAAGGAGGGAAGCTGTTTTTT.